A single sample is the source of the 32 T cell receptor beta chains below, sequenced in a study of regulatory T cells in long-lasting Graves disease. Time point given: persistent/refractory GD, antithyroid drugs over 5 years with positive TRAb. The TCR library used RNA extracted from PBMCs. iRepertoire HTBI primers and Arm-PCR of CDR3 regions built TCR beta libraries. MiXCR, applied by TCRdb to the multiplex PCR reads, yields one record per CDR3 protein. Of about 430,000 distinct CDR3 sequences in the sample, around 20% were seen once. Material: peripheral blood mononuclear cells (PBMCs), obtained when the disease was refractory, from a patient treated with antithyroid drugs. Receptors originate from a female donor with Graves disease.

The V gene is TRBV20-1, the J gene TRBJ2-1; 11 nucleotides agree with TRBD2. With V trimmed by 6 bases and J by 4 bases, 5 bases remained unmatched. This CDR3 has 14 amino acids. The germline V gene encodes CDR1 DFQATT and CDR2 SNEGSKA (reference sequence). The CDR3 coding sequence is TGCAGTGCGGGGACTAGCGGCCCATACAATGAGCAGTTCTTC. Translating it yields CSAGTSGPYNEQFF.

CDR3 DNA: TGCAGCGGAGTGCTATTGGGACCAAACACAGATACGCAGTATTTT. Translated: CSGVLLGPNTDTQYF. This chain connects TRBV29-1 to TRBJ2-3; D tentatively reads TRBD1 or TRBD2 (5 bases each). Germline V gives CDR1 SQVTM, CDR2 ANQGSEA. The CDR3 sequence is 15 residues long. V gave up 7 bases and J gave up 2 bases, with 19 bases separating them.

This clonotype appeared a few times. The V call is TRBV5-6, the J call TRBJ1-4; D gene ambiguous. The CDR3 sequence is 15 residues long. The V end was cut by 2 bases, the J end by 6 bases, with 14 bases between. The germline V gene has CDR1 SGHDT and CDR2 YYEEEE. Here the CDR3 reads CASSFGGVLDEKLFF. The CDR3 nucleotides read TGTGCCAGCAGCTTTGGTGGGGTCCTGGATGAAAAACTGTTTTTT.

This clonotype occurred many times. The V and J genes are TRBV20-1 and TRBJ1-1, with 9 nucleotides matching TRBD1. The CDR3 contains 15 residues. Germline CDR1 is DFQATT and CDR2 is SNEGSKA (reference sequence). V shed 4 bases and J 4 bases; nucleotides not matched to a gene: 10. CDR3: CSATVPGQGTTEAFF. CDR3 DNA: TGCAGTGCTACTGTCCCGGGACAGGGAACCACTGAAGCTTTCTTT.

At least ten counts were recorded for this clonotype. V gene TRBV16 combines with J gene TRBJ1-5; D is perhaps TRBD1 (5 bases). CDR1 KGHSY and CDR2 FQNENV come from the germline V gene. The length of the CDR3 is 13 residues. V shed 5 bases and J shed 6 bases, with 11 bases lying between them. The CDR3 is CASSADISQPQHF. DNA for the CDR3: TGTGCCAGCAGCGCGGACATTTCTCAGCCCCAGCATTTT. Supplemented by reference TRBV16 and TRBJ1-5, the full variable domain reads GEEVAQTPKHLVRGEGQKAKLYCAPIKGHSYVFWYQQVLKNEFKFLISFQNENVFDETGMPKERFSAKCLPNSPCSLEIQATKLEDSAVYFCASSADISQPQHFGDGTRLSIL.

This clonotype was seen more than once but under ten times. The chain is built from TRBV25-1 and TRBJ1-1; weak D call: TRBD1 (5 bases). The CDR3 spans 11 residues. V shed 8 bases and J shed 5 bases, with 9 bases lying between them. Germline V gene data show CDR1 as MGHDK and CDR2 as SYGVNS. CDR3 residues: CASGAITEAFF. In DNA form, the CDR3 reads TGTGCCAGCGGGGCGATTACTGAAGCTTTCTTT.

The CDR3 DNA reads as TGCAGTGCTAGAGAATTAGCAGGGCTGGTCACTGAAGCTTTCTTT. It translates to CSARELAGLVTEAFF. V usage is TRBV20-1 and J usage is TRBJ1-1; perhaps TRBD1 as D (5 bases). CDR1 is DFQATT and CDR2 is SNEGSKA in the germline V gene (reference sequence). This CDR3 comprises 15 residues. V was pared by 0 bases and J by 4 bases, with 15 bases between.

On this clonotype: At one boundary the junction diverges from the germline segment, which might be a read error. The V gene is TRBV20-1, the J gene TRBJ1-4, with a tentative D call TRBD1 (5 bases). Germline assignment: CDR1 DFQATT and CDR2 SNEGSKA (reference sequence). The CDR3 consists of 13 residues. CDR3 DNA sequence: TGCAGTGCTGGGACTCAGAGGGATGAAAAACCGTTTTTT. Translated: CSAGTQRDEKPFF.

This clonotype was picked up many times. This chain uses TRBV12-3 or TRBV12-4 with TRBJ2-7; a weak D match, TRBD2 (6 bases). CDR3 size: 13 residues. V lost 7 bases, J lost 7 bases, and 17 bases lay in between. CDR3 DNA: TGTGCCAGCACTCCTCGGGGCGGGGATGAGCAGTACTTC. Encoded protein: CASTPRGGDEQYF.

This clonotype was recorded at least ten times. The chain carries TRBV2 and TRBJ1-2; no clear D gene. The CDR3 is 12 amino acids. Germline V CDR1 and CDR2: SNHLY, FYNNEI. The ends were cut back, 10 bases at V and 0 bases at J, with 9 bases in the middle. The CDR3 coding sequence is TGTGCCACCCGGGGTGCTAACTATGGCTACACCTTC. Protein product: CATRGANYGYTF.

This sequence joins TRBV11-1 and TRBJ2-1; 8 bases match TRBD2. V was clipped by 2 bases and J by 4 bases; unmatched bases: 7. There are 16 residues in the CDR3. Germline CDR1 is SGHAT and CDR2 is FQDESV (reference sequence). The DNA of the CDR3 is TGTGCCAGCAGCTTAATCCCAGCGGGAGCATACAATGAGCAGTTCTTC. This codes for CASSLIPAGAYNEQFF. Full variable domain (remainder filled in from reference TRBV11-1 and TRBJ2-1): EAEVAQSPRYKITEKSQAVAFWCDPISGHATLYWYRQILGQGPELLVQFQDESVVDDSQLPKDRFSAERLKGVDSTLKIQPAELGDSAMYLCASSLIPAGAYNEQFFGPGTRLTVL.

The chain has TRBV7-2 and TRBJ1-6, with no clear D. From germline, CDR1 is SGHTA and CDR2 FQGNSA. This CDR3 has 14 residues. The V end lost 4 bases, the J end lost 0 bases, and 4 bases lay between the germline ends. This chain's CDR3 is CASSSDSYNSPLHF. The CDR3 DNA follows: TGTGCCAGCAGCTCCGACTCCTATAATTCACCCCTCCACTTT. The variable domain in full, with the rest retrieved from reference TRBV7-2 and TRBJ1-6, is GAGVSQSPSNKVTEKGKDVELRCDPISGHTALYWYRQSLGQGLEFLIYFQGNSAPDKSGLPSDRFSAERTGGSVSTLTIQRTQQEDSAVYLCASSSDSYNSPLHFGNGTRLTVT.

This clonotype was seen repeatedly, ten times or more. J is TRBJ2-5 and V is TRBV27; a weak D match, TRBD2 (6 bases). Trimming left V 5 bases short and J 3 bases short, with 13 bases between. Germline loops: CDR1 MNHEY, CDR2 SMNVEV (reference sequence). This CDR3 spans 14 amino acids. CDR3 sequence: CASSTAGGKETQYF. The CDR3 region has the DNA TGTGCCAGCAGTACTGCTGGGGGGAAAGAGACCCAGTACTTC.

This rearrangement joins TRBV7-2 to TRBJ2-7; possibly TRBD1 or TRBD2 for D (6 bases each). Germline V gives CDR1 SGHTA, CDR2 FQGNSA. The length of the CDR3 is 14 residues. The V and J ends lost 2 bases and 7 bases respectively, with 15 bases between them. CDR3 sequence (DNA): TGTGCCAGCAGCTTATCAGGTAGAGGGGGGGAGCAGTACTTC. Translated: CASSLSGRGGEQYF.

This CDR3 reads CASSEVRGAGQPQHF. For the CDR3, the DNA is TGTGCCAGCAGTGAAGTACGGGGGGCCGGGCAGCCCCAGCATTTT. The chain employs TRBV2 and TRBJ1-5; D perhaps matches TRBD1 (6 bases). The CDR3 is 15 amino acids. The germline gives CDR1 SNHLY, CDR2 FYNNEI. With 1 base removed from V and 7 bases from J, the gap between germline ends came to 14 bases.

This clonotype was seen at least ten times. The V and J genes are TRBV2 and TRBJ1-2, with 9 bases fitting TRBD1. The germline gives CDR1 SNHLY, CDR2 FYNNEI. This CDR3 spans 18 amino acids. J was trimmed by 0 bases and V by 3 bases; bases with no gene match: 11. The CDR3 nucleotides read TGTGCCAGCAGTGAGCCCCGGGACAGGGACTCTTCTAACTATGGCTACACCTTC. It encodes CASSEPRDRDSSNYGYTF.

This clonotype was detected many times. The chain uses TRBV30 and TRBJ2-2; D is unresolved. V gave up 0 bases and J gave up 6 bases, with 5 bases separating them. Germline V gives CDR1 GTSNPN, CDR2 SVGIG (reference sequence). The CDR3 loop spans 12 amino acids. CDR3 amino acids: CAWSVLSGELFF. Written as DNA, the CDR3 is TGTGCCTGGAGTGTCCTATCCGGGGAGCTGTTTTTT. The complete variable domain, with remaining parts taken from reference TRBV30 and TRBJ2-2, reads SQTIHQWPATLVQPVGSPLSLECTVEGTSNPNLYWYRQAAGRGLQLLFYSVGIGQISSEVPQNLSASRPQDRQFILSSKKLLLSDSGFYLCAWSVLSGELFFGEGSRLTVL.

J is TRBJ2-7 and V is TRBV2, with D perhaps TRBD1 (7 bases). The CDR3 runs 14 residues. Between the trimmed V and J ends, which lost 8 bases and 3 bases, there was a span of 17 bases. Germline assignment: CDR1 SNHLY and CDR2 FYNNEI. In nucleotides, the CDR3 is TGTGCCAGCGACCTCTTCAGGGGGGTCTACGAGCAGTACTTC. Its translation: CASDLFRGVYEQYF.

This clonotype occurred many times. The rearrangement uses TRBV27 and TRBJ2-5, with TRBD2 as a possible D gene (6 bases). The CDR3 sequence is 16 residues long. V was pared by 5 bases and J by 6 bases, with 22 bases between. Germline V lookup: CDR1 MNHEY, CDR2 SMNVEV (reference sequence). CDR3 nucleotide sequence: TGTGCCAGCAGTCCCCAGTTGTGGAGGGAACCGAAGACCCAGTACTTC. This sequence encodes CASSPQLWREPKTQYF.

The gene calls are TRBV5-1 and TRBJ2-5; D is undetermined. Germline CDR1 SGHRS, CDR2 YFSETQ. The CDR3 has 14 amino acids. Between the trimmed V and J ends, which lost 5 bases and 1 base, there was a span of 12 bases. CDR3 loop: CASRLDGLQETQYF. The DNA for the CDR3 is TGCGCCAGCAGGCTGGACGGGCTCCAAGAGACCCAGTACTTC.

This clonotype was detected ten times or more. The chain links TRBV12-3 or TRBV12-4 to TRBJ2-7; D may match TRBD1 or TRBD2 (6 bases each). This CDR3 contains 14 residues. Between the trimmed V and J ends, which lost 3 bases and 0 bases, there was a span of 9 bases. The DNA for the CDR3 is TGTGCCAGCAGTTTCTGGGGGGCCTCCTACGAGCAGTACTTC. It is translated as CASSFWGASYEQYF.

This clonotype occurred many times. The chain uses TRBV6-1 and TRBJ1-5; TRBD1 aligns across 9 bases. Looked up from germline, CDR1 is MNHNS and CDR2 is SASEGT. The CDR3 contains 13 residues. The V segment lost 4 bases and the J segment 7 bases; nucleotides outside the gene matches: 2. CDR3 residues: CASSVTGGQPQHF. The CDR3 DNA reads TGTGCCAGCAGTGTCACAGGGGGCCAGCCCCAGCATTTT.

This clonotype has a count of ten or more. V usage is TRBV27 and J usage is TRBJ1-4, with D unresolved. V lost 2 bases and J lost 0, with 10 bases in between. CDR1 is MNHEY and CDR2 is SMNVEV in the germline V gene (reference sequence). The CDR3 has 16 residues. The DNA of the CDR3 is TGTGCCAGCAGTTTAAGCCCCGCTGCAACTAATGAAAAACTGTTTTTT. Its translation: CASSLSPAATNEKLFF.

As to this clonotype: Given a much more abundant clone one base away, this may be a read error. For the CDR3, the DNA is TGTGCCAGCAGCTTAGGGTCCGCGGGAGGCGATGAGCAGTTCTTC. Protein: CASSLGSAGGDEQFF. V and J are TRBV11-2 and TRBJ2-1; 8 bases match TRBD2. The CDR3 has 15 amino acids. V gave up 1 base and J gave up 8 bases; unmatched junction bases: 7. Germline CDR1 reads SGHAT; CDR2 reads FQNNGV.

This clonotype was observed at least ten times. The gene calls are TRBV11-2 and TRBJ2-7, with 10 bases aligning to TRBD2. The trim removed 8 bases at V and 4 bases at J, leaving 11 bases unmatched. Germline CDR1 reads SGHAT; CDR2 reads FQNNGV. The CDR3 extends over 15 amino acids. This CDR3 is CASGNKREGRYEQYF. The CDR3 DNA sequence: TGTGCCAGCGGAAATAAGCGGGAGGGGAGGTACGAGCAGTACTTC. Full variable domain (missing parts from reference TRBV11-2 and TRBJ2-7): EAGVAQSPRYKIIEKRQSVAFWCNPISGHATLYWYQQILGQGPKLLIQFQNNGVVDDSQLPKDRFSAERLKGVDSTLKIQPAKLEDSAVYLCASGNKREGRYEQYFGPGTRLTVT.

In this sample, this clonotype turned up many times. This chain joins TRBV11-2 and TRBJ1-1; no clear D gene. Trimming removed 0 bases from V and 7 bases from J, with 15 bases in between. Germline V gives CDR1 SGHAT, CDR2 FQNNGV. This CDR3 comprises 15 residues. The CDR3 DNA is TGTGCCAGCAGCTTAGATACCAGACCCCGATATGAAGCTTTCTTT. Translation: CASSLDTRPRYEAFF.

The rearrangement joins TRBV28 to TRBJ1-5, with D possibly matching TRBD1 (5 bases). This CDR3 is built from 15 residues. Germline V gene sequence: CDR1 MDHEN, CDR2 SYDVKM. Trimming pared 5 bases from V and 5 bases from J, leaving 16 bases between. CDR3 sequence reads: CASSRGATQDQPQHF. The CDR3 DNA reads TGTGCCAGCAGTCGCGGGGCTACACAGGATCAGCCCCAGCATTTT. The full variable domain, in which reference TRBV28 and TRBJ1-5 provide the parts outside the CDR3, is DVKVTQSSRYLVKRTGEKVFLECVQDMDHENMFWYRQDPGLGLRLIYFSYDVKMKEKGDIPEGYSVSREKKERFSLILESASTNQTSMYLCASSRGATQDQPQHFGDGTRLSIL.

The chain joins TRBV24-1 to TRBJ1-2; D ambiguous. Trimming removed 1 base at V and 8 bases at J, with 7 bases between. The CDR3 runs 12 residues. Germline CDR1 is KGHDR and CDR2 is SFDVKD. The CDR3 DNA reads TGTGCCACCAGTGATTTAAATGGGGGCTACACCTTC. Its protein is CATSDLNGGYTF.

This clonotype has a handful of counts. A much larger clone differs by one base, so this may be a read error. This chain links TRBV12-3 or TRBV12-4 with TRBJ2-2; 9 nucleotides align to TRBD1. The CDR3 runs to 15 residues. The CDR3 bases are TGTGCCAGCAGACCAGGACAGGGGCGTAACGGGAAGCTGTTTTTT. Translation: CASRPGQGRNGKLFF.

The rearrangement uses TRBV6-2 or TRBV6-3 and TRBJ2-1; D remains ambiguous. V lost 5 bases and J 2 bases, leaving 16 bases between the germline ends. The CDR3 has 16 amino acids. Germline CDR1 is MNHEY and CDR2 is SVGEGT. CDR3 sequence: CASSESPGVTYNEQFF. DNA for the CDR3: TGTGCCAGCAGTGAATCCCCAGGAGTAACCTACAATGAGCAGTTCTTC.

Turning to this clonotype: The junction does not match germline at one end; this may be a read error. The chain is built from TRBV14 and TRBJ2-7; D remains ambiguous. The germline V gene encodes CDR1 SGHDN and CDR2 FVKESK. The CDR3 runs to 15 residues. The chain's CDR3 is CASGQVIGASYEQYF. The CDR3 DNA follows: TGTGCCAGCGGCCAAGTAATAGGAGCTTCCTACGAGCAGTACTTC.

This clonotype was seen ten or more times. This chain connects TRBV6-1 to TRBJ1-2, with TRBD1 matching 8 bases. The CDR3 is 14 residues long. Germline CDR1 and CDR2: MNHNS and SASEGT. With V trimmed by 9 bases and J by 6 bases, 12 bases remained unmatched. CDR3 amino acids: CASHSRTGRHGYTF. The CDR3 nucleotides are TGTGCCAGTCATTCACGGACAGGGCGGCATGGCTACACCTTC.